Presented here are 5 T cell receptor beta chains from one specimen sequenced in a study of CD8 T cells in ankylosing spondylitis. TCRdb recomputed calls from the 5' RACE reads with MiXCR, one row per CDR3 protein. This sample carries 450,000 or so distinct CDR3 sequences, roughly 26% of them seen once, and the ten largest clones take 0.89%. Study-level points and caveats: Seemingly characteristic of ankylosing spondylitis blood was a TCR beta motif consisting of about 8 highly homologous variants.

Antigens for these TCRs are unknown. Sequenced sample: blood, either unsorted or a sorted T cell fraction (not recorded which). The receptors here all came from a male donor with ankylosing spondylitis.

The chain carries TRBV6-4 and TRBJ1-6, with 8 bases lining up with TRBD1. V shed 6 bases, J shed 12 bases, and the junction held 4 bases outside the gene matches. The CDR3 covers 12 residues. The germline V gene encodes CDR1 MRHNA and CDR2 SNTAGT. For the CDR3, the DNA is TGTGCCAGCAGAAACGACAGGGGACCCCTCCACTTT. Its translation: CASRNDRGPLHF.

This sequence joins TRBV7-9 and TRBJ1-2; 8 bases align to TRBD1. CDR3 length equals 15 residues. V lost 5 bases to trimming and J lost 3 bases; unmatched junction nucleotides: 8. Germline CDR1 and CDR2: SEHNR and FQNEAQ (reference sequence). CDR3 in amino acids: CASSPNGQGDYGYTF. The CDR3, as DNA: TGTGCCAGCAGCCCCAACGGACAGGGTGACTATGGCTACACCTTC.

This clonotype was detected a few times. The chain couples TRBV3-1 to TRBJ2-7; D unresolved. Trimming left V 5 bases short and J 4 bases short, with 6 bases between. The CDR3 length is 11 residues. The germline CDR1 and CDR2 sequences are LGHDT and YNNKEL (reference sequence). The CDR3 spells CASSAAYEQYF. The CDR3 DNA reads TGTGCCAGCAGCGCCGCTTACGAGCAGTACTTC.

This clonotype was seen more than once but under ten times. This sequence joins TRBV5-1 and TRBJ1-1; D is unresolved. The CDR3 loop spans 14 amino acids. Germline CDR1 and CDR2: SGHRS and YFSETQ. The V end lost 4 bases, the J end lost 2 bases, and 12 bases lay between the germline ends. The CDR3 DNA follows: TGCGCCAGCAGCACGTTGGACCTAAACACTGAAGCTTTCTTT. It translates to CASSTLDLNTEAFF.

The chain joins TRBV9 to TRBJ2-2; D may be TRBD1 or TRBD2 (7 bases each). Trimming pared 3 bases from V and 7 bases from J, leaving 22 bases between. CDR3 length equals 17 residues. CDR1 SGDLS and CDR2 YYNGEE come from the germline V gene. The CDR3 DNA sequence: TGTGCCAGCAGCGCGAGGGGGGGACAGTTCGCGGACGGGGAGCTGTTTTTT. Amino acids: CASSARGGQFADGELFF.